The 10 T cell receptor beta chains in this list originate from one sample, sequenced in a study of prognosis after radiotherapy for stage I lung cancer. The genomic DNA TCR beta CDR3 region underwent two rounds of multiplex PCR. Individual primers that were specific to each TRBV and TRBJ gene served in first-round PCR. TCRdb used MiXCR to reprocess the multiplex PCR reads, holding one entry per CDR3 protein. The sample yields about 31,000 distinct CDR3 sequences, approximately 46% seen once. Sequenced here: PBMCs, sampled before or after stereotactic body radiation therapy (not recorded which). The receptors shown here come from a donor at least 50 years old with non-small cell lung cancer.

This clonotype was counted at least ten times. This chain connects TRBV11-2 to TRBJ2-5; 12 positions match TRBD1. Germline V gene lookup returns CDR1 SGHAT and CDR2 FQNNGV. The CDR3 extends over 16 amino acids. J was trimmed by 2 bases and V by 5 bases; bases with no gene match: 6. CDR3 protein: CASSAGQGARQETQYF. In nucleotides, the CDR3 is TGTGCCAGCAGCGCGGGACAGGGGGCGAGGCAAGAGACCCAGTACTTC.

This clonotype was detected many times. The CDR3 spells CASSGLITGELFF. As DNA, the CDR3 is TGTGCCAGCAGCGGTCTTATAACCGGGGAGCTGTTTTTT. The J gene is TRBJ2-2, the V gene TRBV9; D unclear. Trimming removed 3 bases from V and 5 bases from J, with 8 bases in between. The CDR3 covers 13 residues. Germline CDR1 SGDLS, CDR2 YYNGEE.

This clonotype was counted ten times or more. The chain links TRBV30 to TRBJ1-1, with 10 bases that match TRBD1. Germline values: CDR1 GTSNPN, CDR2 SVGIG (reference sequence). J gave up 7 bases and V 5 bases, and 10 bases lay outside the gene matches. The length of the CDR3 is 14 residues. The CDR3 sequence: CAWRQGRTGGEAFF. Here the CDR3 DNA reads TGTGCCTGGCGCCAGGGCAGGACAGGGGGTGAAGCTTTCTTT.

This clonotype came up many times. The genes are TRBV6-1 and TRBJ2-5; 8 bases line up with TRBD1. The CDR3 is 17 amino acids. The V segment lost 5 bases and the J segment 3 bases; nucleotides outside the gene matches: 14. Germline assignment: CDR1 MNHNS and CDR2 SASEGT. CDR3 sequence (DNA): TGTGCCAGCAGTCCGCGAACTGGGACAGGCGGGGAAGAGACCCAGTACTTC. Encoded protein: CASSPRTGTGGEETQYF.

For this clonotype: The junction and the germline gene differ at one end; a read error may be behind it. The chain is built from TRBV5-6 and TRBJ2-7; the match to TRBD1 covers 7 bases. This CDR3 has 15 residues. The germline gives CDR1 SGHDT, CDR2 YYEEEE. CDR3 in amino acids: CASRHSYRGVNEQYF. The CDR3 bases are TGCGCCAGCAGACACTCCTACAGGGGCGTCAACGAGCAGTACTTC.

The rearrangement links TRBV6-9 to TRBJ2-7; either TRBD1 or TRBD2 may fit D (6 bases each). Germline-derived CDR1 and CDR2 are MNHGY and SVAAGI. The CDR3 is 15 residues long. V lost 5 bases and J 3 bases, leaving 17 bases between the germline ends. The CDR3 nucleotides read TGTGCCAGCAGTAATTACCGGGGGCCTCTCTACGAGCAGTACTTC. This codes for CASSNYRGPLYEQYF.

Remarks on this clonotype: Since no conserved phenylalanine or tryptophan closes the CDR3, a read error is the likely cause. CDR3 bases: TGTGCCAGCATGGGACCCTATGGCTACACCATA. It encodes CASMGPYGYTI. V is TRBV28 and J is TRBJ1-2, with TRBD1 as a possible D gene (5 bases). Germline assignment: CDR1 MDHEN and CDR2 SYDVKM. With 7 bases removed from V and 4 bases from J, the gap between germline ends came to 7 bases. This CDR3 has 11 residues.

The chain couples TRBV11-1 to TRBJ2-7; D remains ambiguous. This CDR3 region has 15 residues. The V end was cut by 2 bases, the J end by 0 bases, with 11 bases between. CDR1 is SGHAT, CDR2 FQDESV, per germline (reference sequence). As DNA, the CDR3 is TGTGCCAGCAGCTTATTCCTGTCCAGCTCCTACGAGCAGTACTTC. It codes for CASSLFLSSSYEQYF.

This clonotype was detected once. The genes are TRBV19 and TRBJ1-2; D gene uncertain. Trimming took 10 bases from V and 2 from J, leaving 14 bases between them. Germline V gives CDR1 LNHDA, CDR2 SQIVND (reference sequence). The length of the CDR3 is 13 residues. The CDR3 region is CATSWTLNYGYTF. CDR3 bases: TGTGCCACCTCCTGGACCCTAAACTATGGCTACACCTTC.

This clonotype has more than one count but fewer than ten. A far larger clone is a single base away, which makes a read error likely. This chain joins TRBV6-1 and TRBJ1-1, with D possibly TRBD1 on 5 matching bases. V was pared by 7 bases and J by 7 bases, with 16 bases between. This CDR3 is built from 13 residues. CDR1 is MNHNS, CDR2 SASEGT, per germline. DNA of the CDR3: TGTGCCAGCATTTCTAGTAGACAGCTTGAAGCTTTCTTT. Its protein is CASISSRQLEAFF.